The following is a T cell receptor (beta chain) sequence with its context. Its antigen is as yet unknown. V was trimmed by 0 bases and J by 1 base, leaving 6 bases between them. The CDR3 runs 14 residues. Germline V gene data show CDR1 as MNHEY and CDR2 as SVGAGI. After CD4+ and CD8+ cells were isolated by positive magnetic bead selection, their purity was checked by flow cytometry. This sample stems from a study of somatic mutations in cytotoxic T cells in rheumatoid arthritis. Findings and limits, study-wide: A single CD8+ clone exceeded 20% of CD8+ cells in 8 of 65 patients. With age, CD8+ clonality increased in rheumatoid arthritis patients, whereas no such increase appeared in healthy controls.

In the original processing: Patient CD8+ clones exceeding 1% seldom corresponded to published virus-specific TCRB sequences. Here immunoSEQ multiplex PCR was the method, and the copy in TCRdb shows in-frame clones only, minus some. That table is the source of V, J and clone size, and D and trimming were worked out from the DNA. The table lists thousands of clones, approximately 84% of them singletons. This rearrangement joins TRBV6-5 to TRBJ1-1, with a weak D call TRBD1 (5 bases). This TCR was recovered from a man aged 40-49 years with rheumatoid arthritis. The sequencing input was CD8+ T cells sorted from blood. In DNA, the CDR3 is TGTGCCAGCAGTTACTCCACAGGGAACACTGAAGCTTTCTTT. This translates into CASSYSTGNTEAFF.